The 24 T cell receptor beta chains listed next were all sequenced from one sample in a study of cytomegalovirus exposure and HLA in healthy donors. The PCR used 60 Vbeta and 13 Jbeta primers. Profiling relied on immunoSEQ multiplex PCR, and the TCRdb table lists in-frame clones only, not all of them. Of approximately 42,000 clones listed, 65% to 85% were seen once; the top ten hold around 3%. The sample taken for sequencing was PBMCs. These receptor sequences come from a man in his forties or fifties in good health and CMV-seronegative.

This clone was seen only once. The chain couples TRBV4-3 to TRBJ1-6; 9 bases are shared with TRBD1. Germline V CDR1 and CDR2: LGHNA, YSLEER. Trimming removed 0 bases from V and 9 bases from J; junction bases left unmatched: 9. The CDR3 runs 17 residues. CDR3 nucleotides: TGCGCCAGCAGCCAAGATAGAGAAGGGACAGGGACTTCACCCCTCCACTTT. This gives the protein CASSQDREGTGTSPLHF.

V gene TRBV14 combines with J gene TRBJ1-1; D is undetermined. The CDR3 spans 16 residues. V lost 2 bases, J lost 6 bases, and 19 bases lay in between. The germline V gene has CDR1 SGHDN and CDR2 FVKESK. CDR3 residues: CASSQSGEGVTAEAFF. The CDR3 DNA sequence: TGTGCCAGCAGCCAATCGGGTGAGGGTGTCACGGCTGAAGCTTTCTTT.

The gene calls are TRBV4-3 and TRBJ1-1; D gene uncertain. The V end was cut by 0 bases, the J end by 1 base, with 12 bases between. There are 16 residues in the CDR3. CDR1 LGHNA and CDR2 YSLEER come from the germline V gene. CDR3 protein: CASSQELGRRNTEAFF. The CDR3 DNA reads as TGCGCCAGCAGCCAAGAATTGGGGAGAAGGAACACTGAAGCTTTCTTT.

There are a few counts of this clone. The V call is TRBV7-2, the J call TRBJ1-1; TRBD1 aligns across 7 bases. From germline, CDR1 is SGHTA and CDR2 FQGNSA. After removal of 3 bases from V and 4 bases from J, the junction contained 2 bases not matched to a gene. This CDR3 spans 13 amino acids. CDR3 loop: CASSFGTATEAFF. The CDR3 DNA reads TGTGCCAGCAGCTTTGGGACAGCCACTGAAGCTTTCTTT.

This chain uses TRBV5-1 with TRBJ2-7; possibly TRBD1 for D (6 bases). There are 16 residues in the CDR3. Germline loops: CDR1 SGHRS, CDR2 YFSETQ. The V end lost 0 bases, the J end lost 0 bases, and 13 bases lay between the germline ends. DNA for the CDR3: TGCGCCAGCAGCTTGGCCAAAGGGGGTGACTCCTACGAGCAGTACTTC. Its translation is CASSLAKGGDSYEQYF. Supplemented by reference TRBV5-1 and TRBJ2-7, the full variable domain reads KAGVTQTPRYLIKTRGQQVTLSCSPISGHRSVSWYQQTPGQGLQFLFEYFSETQRNKGNFPGRFSGRQFSNSRSEMNVSTLELGDSALYLCASSLAKGGDSYEQYFGPGTRLTVT.

The gene calls are TRBV2 and TRBJ2-7; 11 bases agree with TRBD1. Germline loops: CDR1 SNHLY, CDR2 FYNNEI. V was pared by 7 bases and J by 6 bases, with 8 bases of the junction left unmatched. This CDR3 contains 14 residues. The CDR3 reads CASTRDRGSTEQYF. In DNA form, the CDR3 reads TGTGCCAGCACTCGGGACAGGGGGTCGACCGAGCAGTACTTC.

V usage is TRBV5-1 and J usage is TRBJ2-7, with D tentatively TRBD1 (6 bases). Deletions cut 4 bases from V and 2 bases from J, with 16 bases between. This CDR3 region has 15 residues. Germline CDR1 and CDR2: SGHRS and YFSETQ. Here the CDR3 DNA reads TGCGCCAGCAGCAGGGGGACGGCTACAACCTACGAGCAGTACTTC. Translation gives CASSRGTATTYEQYF. The variable domain in full, completed from reference TRBV5-1 and TRBJ2-7, reads KAGVTQTPRYLIKTRGQQVTLSCSPISGHRSVSWYQQTPGQGLQFLFEYFSETQRNKGNFPGRFSGRQFSNSRSEMNVSTLELGDSALYLCASSRGTATTYEQYFGPGTRLTVT.

This chain joins TRBV14 and TRBJ2-5, with TRBD1 matching 8 bases. The CDR3 is 17 residues long. The ends lost 2 bases at V and 5 bases at J; junction bases unmatched: 13. The germline V gene encodes CDR1 SGHDN and CDR2 FVKESK. The CDR3 DNA reads TGTGCCAGCAGCCAAAGGACAGGGCCCGTAGGTTCGGAGACCCAGTACTTC. It translates to CASSQRTGPVGSETQYF.

This chain connects TRBV27 to TRBJ2-3; D unclear. The CDR3 runs 16 residues. Per germline, CDR1 MNHEY and CDR2 SMNVEV (reference sequence). V was pared by 2 bases and J by 0 bases, with 12 bases between. The CDR3 coding sequence is TGTGCCAGCAGTTTACTCGGTGCAGGAAGCACAGATACGCAGTATTTT. It yields the protein CASSLLGAGSTDTQYF.

V and J are TRBV7-9 and TRBJ1-5; perhaps TRBD1 as D (6 bases). The CDR3 has 12 residues. Trimming took 5 bases from V and 6 from J, leaving 8 bases between them. Germline loops: CDR1 SEHNR, CDR2 FQNEAQ (reference sequence). DNA for the CDR3: TGTGCCAGCAGCCAGGGGCCTCAGCCCCAGCATTTT. It is translated as CASSQGPQPQHF.

DNA for the CDR3: TGTGCCAGCAAGGAGCCGGGACAGGGGACCCATACGCAGTATTTT. This sequence encodes CASKEPGQGTHTQYF. V gene TRBV2 combines with J gene TRBJ2-3; 10 bases agree with TRBD1. The germline CDR1 and CDR2 sequences are SNHLY and FYNNEI. The J segment lost 7 bases and the V segment lost 7 bases, leaving 11 bases of the junction unmatched. This CDR3 comprises 15 residues. Full variable domain (rest looked up from reference TRBV2 and TRBJ2-3): EPEVTQTPSHQVTQMGQEVILRCVPISNHLYFYWYRQILGQKVEFLVSFYNNEISEKSEIFDDQFSVERPDGSNFTLKIRSTKLEDSAMYFCASKEPGQGTHTQYFGPGTRLTVL.

The CDR3 is CASSRFLGRGTEAFF. For the CDR3, the DNA is TGTGCCAGCAGCCGGTTTCTGGGCCGGGGCACTGAAGCTTTCTTT. The chain recombines TRBV27 with TRBJ1-1; D unclear. V was pared by 6 bases and J by 4 bases, with 18 bases between. This CDR3 is 15 amino acids long. In germline, CDR1 is MNHEY, CDR2 SMNVEV (reference sequence).

This chain uses TRBV5-1 with TRBJ1-1; maybe TRBD1 (6 bases). The CDR3 is made up of 15 amino acids. V lost 4 bases to trimming and J lost 1 base, with 14 bases between them. Germline CDR1 SGHRS, CDR2 YFSETQ. Written as DNA, the CDR3 is TGCGCCAGCAGCCCAGGGGTTGGACGGAACACTGAAGCTTTCTTT. Its translation is CASSPGVGRNTEAFF.

The rearrangement uses TRBV15 and TRBJ2-7; possibly TRBD1 for D (5 bases). Germline values: CDR1 LNHNV, CDR2 YYDKDF (reference sequence). The CDR3 contains 13 residues. Trimming shortened V by 8 bases and J by 5 bases, and 16 bases separated the two germline ends. The CDR3 loop is CATAPRVTHEQYF. The CDR3 DNA reads TGTGCCACCGCCCCCAGGGTAACCCACGAGCAGTACTTC.

In its sample, this clone was seen once. The genes are TRBV5-1 and TRBJ2-1, with 8 positions matching TRBD2. The CDR3 runs to 16 residues. V lost 0 bases and J lost 7; bases outside the gene matches: 9. Looked up from germline, CDR1 is SGHRS and CDR2 is YFSETQ. This CDR3 is CASSLESGSRGNEQFF. CDR3 sequence (DNA): TGCGCCAGCAGCTTGGAGAGCGGGAGCCGGGGGAATGAGCAGTTCTTC.

The V gene is TRBV18, the J gene TRBJ1-4; TRBD1 matches 9 bases. The germline gives CDR1 KGHSH, CDR2 LQKENI. The length of the CDR3 is 18 residues. The ends lost 4 bases at V and 0 bases at J; junction bases unmatched: 9. CDR3 nucleotides: TGTGCCAGCTCACACGGGACAGGGATTCGTGCAACTAATGAAAAACTGTTTTTT. Its protein is CASSHGTGIRATNEKLFF.

In the case of this clone: Other DNA sequences within the sample encode an identical CDR3. The gene calls are TRBV5-6 and TRBJ2-2; 7 bases are a match to TRBD2. Per the germline V gene, CDR1 is SGHDT and CDR2 is YYEEEE. This CDR3 is built from 15 residues. J was trimmed by 10 bases and V by 0 bases; bases with no gene match: 9. Here the CDR3 reads CASSLVGRGREELFF. The CDR3 nucleotides read TGTGCCAGCAGCTTGGTGGGGAGGGGACGAGAGGAGCTGTTTTTT. Full variable domain (rest looked up from reference TRBV5-6 and TRBJ2-2): DAGVTQSPTHLIKTRGQQVTLRCSPKSGHDTVSWYQQALGQGPQFIFQYYEEEERQRGNFPDRFSGHQFPNYSSELNVNALLLGDSALYLCASSLVGRGREELFFGEGSRLTVL.

The chain has TRBV29-1 and TRBJ2-1; no clear D gene. This CDR3 spans 13 amino acids. Germline V CDR1 and CDR2: SQVTM, ANQGSEA. V shed 6 bases and J shed 7 bases, with 16 bases lying between them. CDR3 in DNA: TGCAGCGTGTGGCGGCAGACGTCAAATGAGCAGTTCTTC. Its translation is CSVWRQTSNEQFF.

The rearrangement uses TRBV6-6 and TRBJ1-5, with TRBD1 matching 9 bases. This CDR3 spans 16 amino acids. V shed 7 bases, J shed 1 base, and the junction held 8 bases outside the gene matches. CDR1 MNHNY and CDR2 SVGAGI come from the germline V gene (reference sequence). DNA for the CDR3: TGTGCCAGCACCGCCCCGGGACAGGGAAGCAATCAGCCCCAGCATTTT. This codes for CASTAPGQGSNQPQHF.

V and J are TRBV13 and TRBJ2-5; D call uncertain. The length of the CDR3 is 13 residues. Germline V gene data show CDR1 as PRHDT and CDR2 as FYEKMQ (reference sequence). With 5 bases removed from V and 0 bases from J, the gap between germline ends came to 7 bases. The CDR3 sequence is CASSAQYQETQYF. The CDR3, as DNA: TGTGCCAGCAGCGCCCAGTACCAAGAGACCCAGTACTTC.

This chain joins TRBV9 and TRBJ1-1; unclear D gene. V was trimmed by 0 bases and J by 5 bases, leaving 11 bases between them. The CDR3 runs to 14 residues. Looked up from germline, CDR1 is SGDLS and CDR2 is YYNGEE. The CDR3: CASSVVGRGTEAFF. CDR3 nucleotides: TGTGCCAGCAGCGTAGTGGGAAGAGGGACTGAAGCTTTCTTT.

The chain combines TRBV5-6 with TRBJ1-5, with D tentatively TRBD1 (5 bases). The length of the CDR3 is 13 residues. Germline loops: CDR1 SGHDT, CDR2 YYEEEE. Trimming took 2 bases from V and 5 from J, leaving 8 bases between them. The DNA of the CDR3 is TGTGCCAGCAGCTTTGGGGGGGATCAGCCCCAGCATTTT. It encodes CASSFGGDQPQHF.

Points on this clone: Mismatch with germline at one junction end may stem from a read error. The rearrangement links TRBV7-9 to TRBJ2-7; unclear D gene. Germline V CDR1 and CDR2: SEHNR, FQNEAQ (reference sequence). The CDR3 runs to 12 residues. CDR3 protein: CSSSRAGYEQYF. The CDR3 DNA is TGTTCCAGCAGCCGCGCCGGCTACGAGCAGTACTTC. Complete variable domain (other parts from reference TRBV7-9 and TRBJ2-7): DTGVSQNPRHKITKRGQNVTFRCDPISEHNRLYWYRQTLGQGPEFLTYFQNEAQLEKSRLLSDRFSAERPKGSFSTLEIQRTEQGDSAMYLCSSSRAGYEQYFGPGTRLTVT.

This sequence joins TRBV11-2 and TRBJ1-1, with a tentative D call TRBD1 (6 bases). Germline V gene lookup returns CDR1 SGHAT and CDR2 FQNNGV. The V end lost 5 bases, the J end lost 4 bases, and 14 bases lay between the germline ends. The CDR3 consists of 14 residues. In nucleotides, the CDR3 is TGTGCCAGCAGCCTAGGACAGTTGGGCACTGAAGCTTTCTTT. This gives the protein CASSLGQLGTEAFF.